This TCR beta chain is drawn from a study of human thymus T cells. Study-level points and caveats: Use of V and J genes seemed skewed within the thymic and blood repertoires. Highly overlapping thymic repertoires among unrelated individuals were reported in related research.

Corrective heart surgery yielded resections, and these provided the thymus tissue. The donor group consisted of healthy Finnish infants who were having corrective surgery for congenital heart defects. As concerns this clone: Antigen: not known.

Germline V gives CDR1 LGHNT, CDR2 FRNRAP. The V end was cut by 2 bases, the J end by 0 bases, with 12 bases between. This CDR3 is built from 16 residues. Assay used: immunoSEQ multiplex PCR; TCRdb lists only in-frame clones, some missing. This sample has around 130,000 clones, with about 95% found just once. The V gene is TRBV12-5, the J gene TRBJ2-3; TRBD1 is a possible D gene (6 bases). Sequencing was done on a sample of thymus tissue. This TCR derives from a boy under two years old with a congenital heart defect but otherwise immunologically healthy. The CDR3 sequence: CASGLSVRGSTDTQYF. CDR3 sequence (DNA): TGTGCTAGTGGTTTGAGTGTCAGGGGAAGCACAGATACGCAGTATTTT.